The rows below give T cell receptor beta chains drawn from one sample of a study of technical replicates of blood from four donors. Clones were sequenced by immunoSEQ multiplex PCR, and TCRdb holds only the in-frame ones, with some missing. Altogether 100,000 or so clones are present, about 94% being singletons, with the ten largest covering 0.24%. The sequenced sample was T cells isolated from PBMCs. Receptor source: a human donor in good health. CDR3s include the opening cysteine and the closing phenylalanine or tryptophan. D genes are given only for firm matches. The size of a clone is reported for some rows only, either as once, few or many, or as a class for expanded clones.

TGCGCCAGCAGCTTGGTGGGGGGGGGACGAGAGACCCAGTACTTC | CASSLVGGGRETQYF | TRBD2 | . | TRBJ2-5 | TRBV5-1
TGCGCCAGCAGCCGCGGACAGGGCTCTGGGGCCAACGTCCTGACTTTC | CASSRGQGSGANVLTF | TRBD1 | . | TRBJ2-6 | TRBV4-1
TGTGCCAGCAGTGAAGCTCACAGGGGCCCAGATACGCAGTATTTT | CASSEAHRGPDTQYF | TRBD1 | . | TRBJ2-3 | TRBV6-1
TGTGCCAGCGGGCCAGCGGGGAGTTCCTACGAGCAGTACTTC | CASGPAGSSYEQYF | TRBD2 | . | TRBJ2-7 | TRBV6-1
TGTGCCAGCAGCTTTCAGGGAGGGAAAGCCGCGCAGTATTTT | CASSFQGGKAAQYF | TRBD2 | . | TRBJ2-3 | TRBV11-2
TGTGCCAGCAGCTTAGAGGACAGGGGGAGAAGCGGTGTGAACACTGAAGCTTTCTTT | CASSLEDRGRSGVNTEAFF | TRBD1 | . | TRBJ1-1 | TRBV7-3
TGTGCCAGCAGTTACTCAGGGACAGGGGCAACAGATACGCAGTATTTT | CASSYSGTGATDTQYF | TRBD1 | . | TRBJ2-3 | TRBV6-6
TGTGCCAGCAGCTTTAGGGGGACAGGGCTTAATGAAAAACTGTTTTTT | CASSFRGTGLNEKLFF | TRBD1 | . | TRBJ1-4 | TRBV11-2
TGTGCCAGCAGTCGACAGGGGGCAAGCAATCAGCCCCAGCATTTT | CASSRQGASNQPQHF | TRBD1 | once | TRBJ1-5 | TRBV6-5
TGTGCCAGCAGGTCCGGGACAGGACACTACGAGCAGTACTTC | CASRSGTGHYEQYF | TRBD1 | . | TRBJ2-7 | TRBV6-6
TGTGCCAGTACTGACCAGGGACAGGGATTGTACGAGCAGTACTTC | CASTDQGQGLYEQYF | TRBD1 | . | TRBJ2-7 | TRBV19
TGTGCCAGTACCCGAACTTCCACGGGACAGGGCATACGAGAGACCCAGTACTTC | CASTRTSTGQGIRETQYF | TRBD1 | . | TRBJ2-5 | TRBV19
TGCAGCGCCCCGACAGGAGGGGGGGTTTATGGCTACACCTTC | CSAPTGGGVYGYTF | . | . | TRBJ1-2 | TRBV29-1
TGTGCCAGTAGCGCCTGGGACACCGGTTGGGCTACTAATGAAAAACTGTTTTTT | CASSAWDTGWATNEKLFF | . | . | TRBJ1-4 | TRBV19
TGTGCCAGCAGAGCTACAGTTATCGAGCAGTACTTC | CASRATVIEQYF | . | . | TRBJ2-7 | TRBV28
TGTGCCAGCAGTGCCAGACAGGGAGGCTACACCTTC | CASSARQGGYTF | TRBD1 | . | TRBJ1-2 | TRBV6-1
TGCGCCAGCAGCCCGGAATTAGCGGGAGTAACAGATACGCAGTATTTT | CASSPELAGVTDTQYF | TRBD2 | . | TRBJ2-3 | TRBV5-1
TGTGCCAGCAGTTTATCAGTAGTAGCGGGAGAGCAGTTCTTC | CASSLSVVAGEQFF | TRBD2 | . | TRBJ2-1 | TRBV28
TGTGCCAGCAGTCCCGGACTAGCGGCCACAGATACGCAGTATTTT | CASSPGLAATDTQYF | TRBD2 | . | TRBJ2-3 | TRBV7-8
TGCAGCGCCGGCACAGATACGCAGTATTTT | CSAGTDTQYF | . | . | TRBJ2-3 | TRBV29-1
TGTGCCTGGATGGGGAAGGACAGGGGTCGCTCAACTAATGAAAAACTGTTTTTT | CAWMGKDRGRSTNEKLFF | TRBD1 | . | TRBJ1-4 | TRBV30
TGTGCCAGCAGCTTAGGACTAGCGGGGGGGCCGTCCTACGAGCAGTACTTC | CASSLGLAGGPSYEQYF | TRBD2 | . | TRBJ2-7 | TRBV7-8